One sample yielded the 16 T cell receptor beta chains listed below, sequenced in a study of T cells in localized non-small cell lung cancer (dated by TCRdb to 2020 to 2021). Libraries were prepared through the immunoSEQ multiplex PCR assay. TCRdb's version of the immuneACCESS table is confined to in-frame rearrangements and falls short of the full clone set. An unresolved V gene accounts for under half of the shortfall where checked; the remainder is of unknown origin. The sample contains about 74,000 clones, around 84% of them found a single time. Of the sample, around 1.3% falls within the top ten clones. This specimen was peripheral blood, taken before any cancer treatment. The receptors originated from a female donor at least 60 years old with stage I lung adenocarcinoma.

DNA for the CDR3: TGTGCCAGCAGCTTAACAGGACATAGGGTGAACACTGAAGCTTTCTTT. Translation: CASSLTGHRVNTEAFF. The rearrangement joins TRBV7-9 to TRBJ1-1, with D perhaps TRBD1 (5 bases). From germline, CDR1 is SEHNR and CDR2 FQNEAQ (reference sequence). The CDR3 has 16 amino acids. The V end lost 2 bases, the J end lost 0 bases, and 13 bases lay between the germline ends.

The gene calls are TRBV5-1 and TRBJ1-5; 11 bases fit TRBD1. CDR3 length equals 14 residues. Germline V gives CDR1 SGHRS, CDR2 YFSETQ. Trimming removed 4 bases from V and 7 bases from J; junction bases left unmatched: 4. The CDR3 here is CASSPGQGAQPQHF. In nucleotides, the CDR3 is TGCGCCAGCAGCCCCGGACAGGGGGCGCAGCCCCAGCATTTT.

The V and J genes are TRBV9 and TRBJ2-3; D remains unclear. Germline CDR1 reads SGDLS; CDR2 reads YYNGEE. The ends were cut back, 4 bases at V and 0 bases at J, with 6 bases in the middle. The CDR3 has 13 amino acids. CDR3 nucleotides: TGTGCCAGCAGCTTTCGAAGCACAGATACGCAGTATTTT. This translates into CASSFRSTDTQYF.

The chain links TRBV22-1 to TRBJ1-2. TRBV22-1 is listed as a pseudogene. This CDR3 region has 15 residues. The CDR3 DNA reads TGTCCTGGGAGCGCACTCCCGACAAGGGACTATGGCTACACCTTC. It is translated as CPGSALPTRDYGYTF.

The V gene is TRBV19, the J gene TRBJ2-2, with a possible D match to TRBD2 (6 bases). V was shortened by 9 bases and J by 1 base, with 9 bases between the two germline ends. CDR1 is LNHDA and CDR2 is SQIVND in the germline V gene (reference sequence). The CDR3 covers 13 residues. The CDR3 here is CASGGVNTGELFF. CDR3 DNA sequence: TGTGCCAGCGGCGGGGTGAACACCGGGGAGCTGTTTTTT. Full variable domain (outside the CDR3, taken from reference TRBV19 and TRBJ2-2): DGGITQSPKYLFRKEGQNVTLSCEQNLNHDAMYWYRQDPGQGLRLIYYSQIVNDFQKGDIAEGYSVSREKKESFPLTVTSAQKNPTAFYLCASGGVNTGELFFGEGSRLTVL.

J is TRBJ2-7 and V is TRBV7-2; 8 bases align to TRBD1. V lost 5 bases and J lost 2; bases outside the gene matches: 8. The CDR3 consists of 15 residues. Looked up from germline, CDR1 is SGHTA and CDR2 is FQGNSA. As DNA, the CDR3 is TGTGCCAGCAGCCTTCGCCGGACAGGGCCCTACGAGCAGTACTTC. It specifies CASSLRRTGPYEQYF.

The chain couples TRBV9 to TRBJ2-7; D not certain. Trimming stripped 3 bases from V and 3 bases from J, with 13 bases between. The CDR3 spans 14 residues. Germline V gene sequence: CDR1 SGDLS, CDR2 YYNGEE. DNA of the CDR3: TGTGCCAGCAGCGCCCACGGCCAGAACTACGAGCAGTACTTC. Encoded protein: CASSAHGQNYEQYF.

The CDR3 sequence: CASRPPGQGNHEQYF. The CDR3 nucleotides read TGTGCCAGTAGGCCACCGGGACAGGGGAACCACGAGCAGTACTTC. The chain is built from TRBV19 and TRBJ2-7; 10 bases line up with TRBD1. Per the germline V gene, CDR1 is LNHDA and CDR2 is SQIVND (reference sequence). V lost 6 bases and J lost 5; bases outside the gene matches: 10. This CDR3 comprises 15 residues. Together with reference TRBV19 and TRBJ2-7, the CDR3 gives the full variable domain: DGGITQSPKYLFRKEGQNVTLSCEQNLNHDAMYWYRQDPGQGLRLIYYSQIVNDFQKGDIAEGYSVSREKKESFPLTVTSAQKNPTAFYLCASRPPGQGNHEQYFGPGTRLTVT.

The V and J genes are TRBV4-2 and TRBJ2-1; TRBD2 matches at 9 bases. Germline loops: CDR1 LGHNA, CDR2 YNFKEQ. The CDR3 is made up of 16 amino acids. The ends lost 1 base at V and 7 bases at J; junction bases unmatched: 8. CDR3 nucleotides: TGTGCCAGCAGCCAAGCGGCGGGAGGGCGACGGAATGAGCAGTTCTTC. Translating it yields CASSQAAGGRRNEQFF.

The chain combines TRBV11-2 with TRBJ2-6; the D gene could be TRBD1 or TRBD2 (5 bases each). CDR3 length equals 15 residues. Trimming removed 5 bases from V and 2 bases from J, with 10 bases in between. Germline loops: CDR1 SGHAT, CDR2 FQNNGV. The CDR3 coding sequence is TGTGCCAGCAGCACCCGAGGGGCTGGGGCCAACGTCCTGACTTTC. Its protein is CASSTRGAGANVLTF.

The rearrangement links TRBV6-5 to TRBJ2-2; D unresolved. This CDR3 has 14 amino acids. Germline V gene lookup returns CDR1 MNHEY and CDR2 SVGAGI. V was trimmed by 4 bases and J by 2 bases, leaving 8 bases between them. CDR3 sequence: CASSWTGNTGELFF. DNA for the CDR3: TGTGCCAGCAGTTGGACCGGAAACACCGGGGAGCTGTTTTTT.

This sequence joins TRBV6-6 and TRBJ1-3; D perhaps matches TRBD1 (5 bases). CDR3 length: 13 amino acids. Trimming pared 7 bases from V and 8 bases from J, leaving 15 bases between. From germline, CDR1 is MNHNY and CDR2 SVGAGI (reference sequence). CDR3 sequence (DNA): TGTGCCAGCACCGATCGGCTGGGGGACACCATATATTTT. It yields the protein CASTDRLGDTIYF.

This clone was seen more than once but under ten times. This chain links TRBV19 with TRBJ1-1, with a tentative D call TRBD1 (6 bases). CDR3 length: 13 amino acids. The V gene's germline CDR1 is LNHDA and CDR2 SQIVND (reference sequence). The V gene lost 7 bases and the J gene lost 4 bases, with 13 bases spanning the gap. For the CDR3, the DNA is TGTGCCAGTACCGACAGGCGGACCACTGAAGCTTTCTTT. Encoded protein: CASTDRRTTEAFF.

The chain joins TRBV19 to TRBJ1-2; D remains ambiguous. Germline V gene lookup returns CDR1 LNHDA and CDR2 SQIVND (reference sequence). CDR3 size: 16 residues. V shed 8 bases and J shed 4 bases, with 23 bases lying between them. The CDR3 nucleotides read TGTGCCAGTGAAGACAACCGGGGAGATGGCCGCTATGGCTACACCTTC. Its protein is CASEDNRGDGRYGYTF.

V and J are TRBV27 and TRBJ2-5; D might be TRBD1 or TRBD2, each matching 5 bases. Germline V lookup: CDR1 MNHEY, CDR2 SMNVEV (reference sequence). The CDR3 sequence is 14 residues long. The V and J ends lost 1 base and 3 bases respectively, with 9 bases between them. The CDR3 loop is CASSLLGDEETQYF. CDR3 sequence (DNA): TGTGCCAGCAGTTTATTAGGGGACGAAGAGACCCAGTACTTC.

The V gene is TRBV4-1, the J gene TRBJ1-2; D call uncertain. The CDR3 spans 12 residues. Germline CDR1 and CDR2: MGHRA and YSYEKL. The germline V and J ends were trimmed by 3 bases and 3 bases, with 5 bases remaining between them. The CDR3 DNA is TGCGCCAGCAGCCAGGGAGACTATGGCTACACCTTC. Residues: CASSQGDYGYTF.